This paragraph covers one TCR beta chain sequence. Germline CDR1 and CDR2: KGHSH and LQKENI. CDR3 length: 15 residues. The trim removed 0 bases at V and 8 bases at J, leaving 2 bases unmatched. The entry originates in a study of T cell changes during pregnancy in multiple sclerosis. Data came from immunoSEQ multiplex PCR; TCRdb stores just in-frame clones and leaves some out. The table has about 49,000 clones, approximately 95% seen once; the top ten hold under 6%. Sample: CD8+ T cells from peripheral blood mononuclear cells, taken in the first trimester of pregnancy. This clonotype was obtained from a female donor with multiple sclerosis, enrolled in a pregnancy study. V gene TRBV18 combines with J gene TRBJ1-4; 11 bases line up with TRBD1. The CDR3 DNA is TGTGCCAGCTCACCACCGGACAGGGGGCAAGAAAAACTGTTTTTT. Protein product: CASSPPDRGQEKLFF.